The 14 T cell receptor beta chains listed next were all sequenced from one sample in a study of identical twins (dated by TCRdb to the mid-2010s). Libraries came from 5' RACE. The instrument was an Illumina HiSeq 2000. The public reads were run again by TCRdb, first through fastp at Q25 and then through MiXCR, and only productive beta chains were kept. Merged by CDR3 protein, the rows form single entries marked with the most common genes and DNA. The sample profile shows around 680,000 distinct CDR3 sequences; about 9.4% of them were found once. The top ten clones comprise roughly 0.9% of the sample. These data also formed part of another study, on yellow fever vaccine responses in identical twins.

The sequenced sample consisted of PBMCs. These receptor sequences come from a woman between 18 and 30 years old in good health.

The sample holds many counts of this clonotype. The V and J genes are TRBV12-3 or TRBV12-4 and TRBJ2-7; D not certain. The V and J ends lost 5 bases and 2 bases respectively, with 13 bases between them. CDR3 length equals 14 residues. The CDR3 loop is CASSPLFPTYEQYF. CDR3 sequence (DNA): TGTGCCAGCAGTCCCCTTTTCCCAACCTACGAGCAGTACTTC.

This clonotype was seen many times. V and J are TRBV7-8 and TRBJ2-1, with D hard to call. The CDR3 spans 12 residues. In germline, CDR1 is SGHVS, CDR2 FQNEAQ. Between the trimmed V and J ends, which lost 2 bases and 8 bases, there was a span of 7 bases. In DNA, the CDR3 is TGTGCCAGCAGCTTATCTAGTTATGAGCAGTTCTTC. Amino acid sequence: CASSLSSYEQFF.

This clonotype appeared a few times. CDR3 in DNA: TGTGCCAGCAGTTACGGGACCCGGGAGACCCAGTACTTC. Translating gives CASSYGTRETQYF. V usage is TRBV6-5 and J usage is TRBJ2-5, with D perhaps being TRBD1 or TRBD2 (5 bases each). V was trimmed by 2 bases and J by 5 bases, leaving 9 bases between them. Germline-derived CDR1 and CDR2 are MNHEY and SVGAGI. This CDR3 has 13 amino acids.

This chain links TRBV27 with TRBJ1-1, with D unclear. The germline V gene has CDR1 MNHEY and CDR2 SMNVEV (reference sequence). The CDR3 length is 13 residues. V was trimmed by 5 bases and J by 4 bases, leaving 11 bases between them. CDR3 DNA: TGTGCCAGCAGTCAAAAACGCGTCACTGAAGCTTTCTTT. The encoded protein is CASSQKRVTEAFF.

The sample holds a few counts of this clonotype. This chain links TRBV5-1 with TRBJ1-4; weak D call: TRBD1 (5 bases). Trimming left V 7 bases short and J 5 bases short, with 15 bases between. Germline-derived CDR1 and CDR2 are SGHRS and YFSETQ. The CDR3 covers 14 residues. The chain's CDR3 is CASSSGADNEKLFF. For the CDR3, the DNA is TGCGCCAGCTCCAGCGGGGCAGACAATGAAAAACTGTTTTTT. Full variable domain (outside the CDR3, taken from reference TRBV5-1 and TRBJ1-4): KAGVTQTPRYLIKTRGQQVTLSCSPISGHRSVSWYQQTPGQGLQFLFEYFSETQRNKGNFPGRFSGRQFSNSRSEMNVSTLELGDSALYLCASSSGADNEKLFFGSGTQLSVL.

This clonotype was recorded at least ten times. This chain joins TRBV12-3 or TRBV12-4 and TRBJ2-7; possibly TRBD1 for D (6 bases). V lost 6 bases and J lost 2, with 14 bases in between. The CDR3 is 14 amino acids. The CDR3 DNA reads as TGTGCCAGCAGCCCTCGGACAGATCCCTACGAGCAGTACTTC. Residues: CASSPRTDPYEQYF.

The rearrangement links TRBV20-1 to TRBJ2-7; D unresolved. From germline, CDR1 is DFQATT and CDR2 SNEGSKA (reference sequence). The CDR3 runs 12 residues. Trimming cost V 1 base and J 2 bases, with 6 bases left between them. Here the CDR3 reads CSARATPYEQYF. CDR3 DNA sequence: TGCAGTGCTAGAGCGACCCCCTACGAGCAGTACTTC.

This clonotype was seen a few times. V usage is TRBV5-1 and J usage is TRBJ2-1, with 9 bases aligning to TRBD1. This CDR3 has 14 amino acids. Germline values: CDR1 SGHRS, CDR2 YFSETQ. Unmatched junction bases numbered 8, after V lost 4 bases and J lost 9 bases. DNA of the CDR3: TGCGCCAGCAGCCAGGACAGGGGTTGGGGTGAGCAGTTCTTC. Residues: CASSQDRGWGEQFF.

As regards this clonotype: The germline gene is not matched at one end of the junction; a read error may be the cause. V is TRBV7-7 and J is TRBJ2-2, with 9 bases identical to TRBD1. This CDR3 contains 16 residues. Germline values: CDR1 SSHAT, CDR2 FNYEAQ (reference sequence). CDR3 in amino acids: CASSPSTGGDTGELFF. The CDR3 DNA is TGTGCTAGCAGCCCATCGACAGGGGGGGACACCGGGGAGCTGTTTTTT.

This chain connects TRBV4-2 to TRBJ2-1; 8 positions agree with TRBD2. With V trimmed by 4 bases and J by 5 bases, 7 bases remained unmatched. There are 15 residues in the CDR3. Germline CDR1 LGHNA, CDR2 YNFKEQ. This CDR3 is CASSPAAAGDNEQFF. The CDR3 bases are TGTGCCAGCAGCCCCGCCGCAGCGGGGGACAATGAGCAGTTCTTC.

The chain has TRBV9 and TRBJ2-2; D is undetermined. This CDR3 has 13 amino acids. V was pared by 0 bases and J by 6 bases, with 6 bases between. Germline assignment: CDR1 SGDLS and CDR2 YYNGEE. CDR3 nucleotides: TGTGCCAGCAGCGTAGGGCTGCCCGGGGAGCTGTTTTTT. The encoded protein is CASSVGLPGELFF. Full variable domain (outside the CDR3, taken from reference TRBV9 and TRBJ2-2): DSGVTQTPKHLITATGQRVTLRCSPRSGDLSVYWYQQSLDQGLQFLIQYYNGEERAKGNILERFSAQQFPDLHSELNLSSLELGDSALYFCASSVGLPGELFFGEGSRLTVL.

This clonotype was seen many times. This sequence joins TRBV27 and TRBJ1-2; D not certain. This CDR3 region has 13 residues. CDR1 is MNHEY, CDR2 SMNVEV, per germline (reference sequence). V was cut by 0 bases and J by 5 bases, with 7 bases left in between. CDR3 amino acids: CASSLSTAYGYTF. CDR3 sequence (DNA): TGTGCCAGCAGTTTATCAACAGCTTATGGCTACACCTTC.

This clonotype was detected many times. The chain couples TRBV4-3 to TRBJ2-4; 7 bases match TRBD1. In germline, CDR1 is LGHNA, CDR2 YSLEER. The CDR3 contains 15 residues. Trimming at V came to 0 bases and at J to 5 bases, leaving 4 bases not matched to a gene. CDR3: CASSQDRQGENIQYF. The CDR3 DNA is TGCGCCAGCAGCCAAGATCGACAGGGTGAAAACATTCAGTACTTC.

This clonotype has more than one count but fewer than ten. V usage is TRBV15 and J usage is TRBJ2-5, with a possible D match to TRBD1 (6 bases). Trimming pared 0 bases from V and 4 bases from J, leaving 15 bases between. This CDR3 region has 16 residues. The V gene's germline CDR1 is LNHNV and CDR2 YYDKDF (reference sequence). In DNA, the CDR3 is TGTGCCACCAGCAGAGATGGTACAGGGATGCCAGAGACCCAGTACTTC. The encoded protein is CATSRDGTGMPETQYF.